The rows below give T cell receptor beta chains drawn from one sample of a study of OX40 agonist ivuxolimab in advanced cancers. Only in-frame clones appear in the TCRdb table, and some are missing; sequencing was by immunoSEQ multiplex PCR. The sample records roughly 92,000 clones, less than 85% being singletons. Sequences were derived from CD4+ or CD8+ T cells sorted from blood, sampled in a trial of the OX40 agonist ivuxolimab. These receptor sequences come from an adult with an advanced solid tumor such as melanoma, head and neck, liver or kidney cancer. Each CDR3 is given with its conserved first and last residue. D genes are given only for firm matches. Clone size is not always given. Where it is, it says once, few, many or a class for expanded clones.

abundance: -; v_gene: TRBV7-3; d_gene: -; j_gene: TRBJ2-1; CDR3nt: TGTGCCAGCAGCTCGAGTCGGACGGCCTACAATGAGCAGTTCTTC; CDR3aa: CASSSSRTAYNEQFF
abundance: -; v_gene: TRBV11-2; d_gene: -; j_gene: TRBJ2-5; CDR3nt: TGTGCCAGCAGCTTCATAACGGGAGTTGAAGAGACCCAGTACTTC; CDR3aa: CASSFITGVEETQYF
abundance: few; v_gene: TRBV7-2; d_gene: TRBD1; j_gene: TRBJ2-7; CDR3nt: TGTGCCAGCAGCAGAACGGGACAGGGGGTATACGAGCAGTACTTC; CDR3aa: CASSRTGQGVYEQYF
abundance: -; v_gene: TRBV7-8; d_gene: -; j_gene: TRBJ1-1; CDR3nt: TGTGCCAGCAGCTTAGATAACACTCCGATGGGAGCTTTCTTT; CDR3aa: CASSLDNTPMGAFF
abundance: once; v_gene: TRBV6-5; d_gene: TRBD1; j_gene: TRBJ1-1; CDR3nt: TGTGCCAGCAGTTCCAGGGGGAAGAACACTGAAGCTTTCTTT; CDR3aa: CASSSRGKNTEAFF
abundance: once; v_gene: TRBV9; d_gene: -; j_gene: TRBJ2-7; CDR3nt: TGTGCCAGCAGCGTAGATGGGCCCTACGAGCAGTACTTC; CDR3aa: CASSVDGPYEQYF
abundance: medium-sized; v_gene: TRBV19; d_gene: TRBD1; j_gene: TRBJ1-2; CDR3nt: TGTGCCACATCGACAGGGGTTGGGGGCTATGGCTACACCTTC; CDR3aa: CATSTGVGGYGYTF
abundance: -; v_gene: TRBV25-1; d_gene: TRBD1; j_gene: TRBJ2-7; CDR3nt: TGTGCCAGCAGTGGGACCGGGACAGGGATATACGAGCAGTACTTC; CDR3aa: CASSGTGTGIYEQYF
abundance: -; v_gene: TRBV7-3; d_gene: -; j_gene: TRBJ1-2; CDR3nt: TGTGCCAGCAGCTCCTCCCCACCCTCCGGGGGCTACACCTTC; CDR3aa: CASSSSPPSGGYTF
abundance: -; v_gene: TRBV5-6; d_gene: -; j_gene: TRBJ1-1; CDR3nt: TGTGCCAGCAATTGGGGGGGTGCTGAAGCTTTCTTT; CDR3aa: CASNWGGAEAFF
abundance: -; v_gene: TRBV6-5; d_gene: TRBD1; j_gene: TRBJ1-4; CDR3nt: TGTGCCATCAGTGCGGGACAGCTTAATGAAAAACTGTTTTTT; CDR3aa: CAISAGQLNEKLFF
abundance: -; v_gene: TRBV7-5; d_gene: -; j_gene: TRBJ1-4; CDR3nt: TGTGCCAGAAGCCCCTACGGGCCCAAAGAAAAACTGTTTTTT; CDR3aa: CARSPYGPKEKLFF
abundance: once; v_gene: TRBV2; d_gene: TRBD2; j_gene: TRBJ2-7; CDR3nt: TGTGCCAGCAGGCGGACTAGGACGGACTACGAGCAGTACTTC; CDR3aa: CASRRTRTDYEQYF
abundance: few; v_gene: TRBV14; d_gene: -; j_gene: TRBJ1-6; CDR3nt: TGTGCCAGCAGCCAAGACTACTCACCCCTCCACTTT; CDR3aa: CASSQDYSPLHF
abundance: -; v_gene: TRBV5-8; d_gene: -; j_gene: TRBJ1-3; CDR3nt: TGTGCCAGCAGCTTGAAGGGGTCCCGTGGAAACACCATATATTTT; CDR3aa: CASSLKGSRGNTIYF
abundance: once; v_gene: TRBV9; d_gene: -; j_gene: TRBJ1-1; CDR3nt: TGTGCCAGCAGCGTAGGGGGGGCGAACACTGAAGCTTTCTTT; CDR3aa: CASSVGGANTEAFF
abundance: once; v_gene: TRBV7-8; d_gene: TRBD1; j_gene: TRBJ1-2; CDR3nt: TGTGCCAGCAGCCCACGGACAGGGGGCGGTGGCTACACCTTC; CDR3aa: CASSPRTGGGGYTF
abundance: -; v_gene: TRBV6-5; d_gene: -; j_gene: TRBJ2-6; CDR3nt: TGTGCCAGCAGTCAGCTCTTAGAGGCCAACGTCCTGACTTTC; CDR3aa: CASSQLLEANVLTF
abundance: -; v_gene: TRBV5-1; d_gene: -; j_gene: TRBJ2-1; CDR3nt: TGCGCCAGCAGCTTGGCTGGGAATGAGCAGTTCTTC; CDR3aa: CASSLAGNEQFF
abundance: -; v_gene: TRBV9; d_gene: TRBD2; j_gene: TRBJ2-1; CDR3nt: TGTGCCAGCAGCGAGACTAGCGGGAGGGCCGTTGAGCAGTTCTTC; CDR3aa: CASSETSGRAVEQFF
abundance: -; v_gene: TRBV30; d_gene: -; j_gene: TRBJ2-3; CDR3nt: TGTGCCTGGAGTTCTGGTGGGGGGAGGGATACGCAGTATTTT; CDR3aa: CAWSSGGGRDTQYF
abundance: once; v_gene: TRBV27; d_gene: TRBD2; j_gene: TRBJ2-1; CDR3nt: TGTGCCAGCAGTTTATTAGCGGGAGGGGCCGGCTACAATGAGCAGTTCTTC; CDR3aa: CASSLLAGGAGYNEQFF
abundance: once; v_gene: TRBV4-3; d_gene: -; j_gene: TRBJ1-1; CDR3nt: TGCGCCAGCAGCCATGACCCCACGGGATCACTTGAAGCTTTCTTT; CDR3aa: CASSHDPTGSLEAFF
abundance: -; v_gene: TRBV6-5; d_gene: -; j_gene: TRBJ2-7; CDR3nt: TGTGCCAGCAGTCGCGACGGAAACATCTACGAGCAGTACTTC; CDR3aa: CASSRDGNIYEQYF
abundance: -; v_gene: TRBV9; d_gene: TRBD1; j_gene: TRBJ2-5; CDR3nt: TGTGCCAGCAGCGTAGGACAGGGACAAGAGACCCAGTACTTC; CDR3aa: CASSVGQGQETQYF
abundance: -; v_gene: TRBV6-6; d_gene: -; j_gene: TRBJ1-4; CDR3nt: TGTGCCAGCAGCCCCGGGGGTGAAAAACTGTTTTTT; CDR3aa: CASSPGGEKLFF
abundance: -; v_gene: TRBV7-8; d_gene: -; j_gene: TRBJ1-5; CDR3nt: TGTGCCAGCAGCTTAGCGCCGGGTAATCAGCCCCAGCATTTT; CDR3aa: CASSLAPGNQPQHF
abundance: -; v_gene: TRBV4-1; d_gene: -; j_gene: TRBJ1-2; CDR3nt: TGCGCCAGCAGCCAAGGACCCGAGAGTGGCTACACCTTC; CDR3aa: CASSQGPESGYTF
abundance: -; v_gene: TRBV5-1; d_gene: TRBD1; j_gene: TRBJ1-1; CDR3nt: TGCGCCAGCAGCTTGGACGACAGGGCTAGGGAAGCTTTCTTT; CDR3aa: CASSLDDRAREAFF
abundance: -; v_gene: TRBV7-2; d_gene: -; j_gene: TRBJ1-3; CDR3nt: TGTGCCAGCAGCTTAGCCATTGGCTCTGGAAACACCATATATTTT; CDR3aa: CASSLAIGSGNTIYF
abundance: -; v_gene: TRBV27; d_gene: -; j_gene: TRBJ1-1; CDR3nt: TGTGCCAGCAGTTTATCCGCAGGATTGATGAACACTGAAGCTTTCTTT; CDR3aa: CASSLSAGLMNTEAFF
abundance: few; v_gene: TRBV11-3; d_gene: -; j_gene: TRBJ2-2; CDR3nt: TGTGCCAGCAGCTCTCCGGGGACCGGGGAGCTGTTTTTT; CDR3aa: CASSSPGTGELFF
abundance: -; v_gene: TRBV7-9; d_gene: TRBD2; j_gene: TRBJ2-5; CDR3nt: TGTGCCAGCAGCCGACTAGCGGGAGTGCGTGAGACCCAGTACTTC; CDR3aa: CASSRLAGVRETQYF
abundance: -; v_gene: TRBV10-1; d_gene: TRBD2; j_gene: TRBJ2-7; CDR3nt: TGCGCCAGCAGTGAGTCGGCTTTGAGGGAGGGCCCCTACGAGCAGTACTTC; CDR3aa: CASSESALREGPYEQYF
abundance: -; v_gene: TRBV29-1; d_gene: TRBD1; j_gene: TRBJ1-1; CDR3nt: TGCAGCGTTGGACAGGGTTCGAACACTGAAGCTTTCTTT; CDR3aa: CSVGQGSNTEAFF
abundance: -; v_gene: TRBV7-3; d_gene: -; j_gene: TRBJ2-1; CDR3nt: TGTGCCAGCAGCTTGCAGGGGCAATCCTACAATGAGCAGTTCTTC; CDR3aa: CASSLQGQSYNEQFF
abundance: -; v_gene: TRBV15; d_gene: TRBD1; j_gene: TRBJ2-3; CDR3nt: TGTGCCACCAGCAGGGACAGGGGGCTTATAGATACGCAGTATTTT; CDR3aa: CATSRDRGLIDTQYF
abundance: -; v_gene: TRBV11-2; d_gene: -; j_gene: TRBJ1-4; CDR3nt: TGTGCCAGCAGCCCCGGACGGACGATGGGGCTTACGGAAAAACTGTTTTTT; CDR3aa: CASSPGRTMGLTEKLFF
abundance: -; v_gene: TRBV9; d_gene: -; j_gene: TRBJ2-2; CDR3nt: TGTGCCAGCAAAGGAACGAACACCGGGGAGCTGTTTTTT; CDR3aa: CASKGTNTGELFF
abundance: -; v_gene: TRBV11-2; d_gene: TRBD2; j_gene: TRBJ2-3; CDR3nt: TGTGCCAGCAGCCCCGAACTAGCGGGGGGGCTCACAGATACGCAGTATTTT; CDR3aa: CASSPELAGGLTDTQYF
abundance: -; v_gene: TRBV19; d_gene: TRBD1; j_gene: TRBJ1-5; CDR3nt: TGTGCCAGTAGTACACGGACAGGGAATCAGCCCCAGCATTTT; CDR3aa: CASSTRTGNQPQHF
abundance: -; v_gene: TRBV5-1; d_gene: TRBD2; j_gene: TRBJ2-7; CDR3nt: TGCGCCAGCAGCTTGGACGTAGGCGGGGGGTTCGACGAGCAGTACTTC; CDR3aa: CASSLDVGGGFDEQYF
abundance: -; v_gene: TRBV6-1; d_gene: -; j_gene: TRBJ1-1; CDR3nt: TGTGCCAGCATAGTGGGCAGCACGATGAACACTGAAGCTTTCTTT; CDR3aa: CASIVGSTMNTEAFF
abundance: -; v_gene: TRBV11-2; d_gene: TRBD2; j_gene: TRBJ2-3; CDR3nt: TGTGCCAGTCGACTAGCGGGCACAGATACGCAGTATTTT; CDR3aa: CASRLAGTDTQYF
abundance: -; v_gene: TRBV10-3; d_gene: -; j_gene: TRBJ2-1; CDR3nt: TGTGCCATCGCCGATCGCGGTGGCTCCTACAATGAGCAGTTCTTC; CDR3aa: CAIADRGGSYNEQFF
abundance: -; v_gene: TRBV5-1; d_gene: -; j_gene: TRBJ2-1; CDR3nt: TGCGCCAGCAGCTTGGGCCGGGGTCCCTACAATGAGCAGTTCTTC; CDR3aa: CASSLGRGPYNEQFF
abundance: once; v_gene: TRBV19; d_gene: -; j_gene: TRBJ2-3; CDR3nt: TGTGCCAGTACGCACAGAGATACGCAGTATTTT; CDR3aa: CASTHRDTQYF
abundance: -; v_gene: TRBV19; d_gene: TRBD1; j_gene: TRBJ2-1; CDR3nt: TGTGCCAGTAGTATAATAGGGACAGGGTACAATGAGCAGTTCTTC; CDR3aa: CASSIIGTGYNEQFF
abundance: once; v_gene: TRBV11-3; d_gene: TRBD2; j_gene: TRBJ2-1; CDR3nt: TGTGCCAGCAGCGTTACGGCTAGCGGGGGATACAATGAGCAGTTCTTC; CDR3aa: CASSVTASGGYNEQFF
abundance: -; v_gene: TRBV27; d_gene: -; j_gene: TRBJ2-7; CDR3nt: TGTGCCAGCAGTATTAGAGGGGGTCGCTACGAGCAGTACTTC; CDR3aa: CASSIRGGRYEQYF
abundance: -; v_gene: TRBV4-3; d_gene: TRBD1; j_gene: TRBJ2-2; CDR3nt: TGCGCCAGCAGCCGTGGACAGGGGGCAAATACCGGGGAGCTGTTTTTT; CDR3aa: CASSRGQGANTGELFF
abundance: -; v_gene: TRBV2; d_gene: -; j_gene: TRBJ2-5; CDR3nt: TGTGCCAGCATAAAGGACAGAGCCCAAGAGACCCAGTACTTC; CDR3aa: CASIKDRAQETQYF